These T cell receptor beta chains were read from a single sample in a study of graft-versus-host responses after intestinal transplantation. Sequencing used immunoSEQ multiplex PCR; TCRdb keeps in-frame clones, though not all of them. The profile shows around 9,200 clones, less than 35% of them singletons. Sequenced here: alloreactive CD8+ T cells from a mixed lymphocyte reaction culture, sampled before intestinal transplant. The receptors derive from a human patient who received an intestinal transplant. CDR3s leave out the opening cysteine and the closing phenylalanine or tryptophan. Fields, in order: V gene, J gene, CDR3 protein.

TRBV18	TRBJ1-1	ASSPDVGRAGTEAF
TRBV5-5	TRBJ1-1	ASSRTGTGVSEAF
TRBV2	TRBJ2-7	ASSDRTAYEQY
TRBV19	TRBJ1-1	ASIVGGDTEAF
TRBV19	TRBJ1-5	ASSIIGGNQPQH
TRBV7-6	TRBJ2-7	ASSPYEDYEQY
TRBV10-2	TRBJ1-1	ASRENFRNTEAF
TRBV11-3	TRBJ1-1	ASSSQGGAF
TRBV5-6	TRBJ1-5	ASSSGTGVNQPQH
TRBV27	TRBJ1-1	ASSLGLGHTEAF
TRBV2	TRBJ2-7	ASSEGGSGGVHEQY
TRBV5-1	TRBJ2-5	ASSLESQETQY
TRBV29-1	TRBJ1-2	SVEALWGVYFGYT
TRBV2	TRBJ1-1	ASKEPQDSHLMGNTEAF
TRBV7-6	TRBJ2-3	ASSFDGGFGDTQY
TRBV19	TRBJ2-7	ASSTGAGEQY
TRBV6-1	TRBJ1-1	ASSYSNTEAF
TRBV4-1	TRBJ1-1	ASSQGQANTEAF
TRBV6-5	TRBJ1-1	ASSHYRRGTEAF
TRBV4-1	TRBJ1-2	ASSHGTNYGYT
TRBV2	TRBJ2-1	ASMGLIRGNEQF
TRBV2	TRBJ2-5	ASSVTGTQETQY
TRBV19	TRBJ2-7	ASSIVDSFYEQY
TRBV19	TRBJ1-1	ASSPPFDRVNTEAF
TRBV5-4	TRBJ1-2	ASSLGPSGQSTYGYT
TRBV27	TRBJ1-5	ASSLGPHQPQH
TRBV7-2	TRBJ2-2	ASSLISTGELF
TRBV6-5	TRBJ2-7	AVGAGGGYEQY
TRBV2	TRBJ1-4	ASSGQGAATNEKLF
TRBV27	TRBJ1-2	ASSYPGGYGYT
TRBV2	TRBJ2-7	ARRDRGSYEQY
TRBV27	TRBJ2-7	ASSTTGTYEQY
TRBV5-6	TRBJ2-7	ASSLGSWAQGRVYEQY
TRBV27	TRBJ2-5	ASSPLASGTQY
TRBV6-1	TRBJ1-5	ASSTDSNQPQH
TRBV18	TRBJ1-4	ASSAGQGAGEKLF
TRBV6-1	TRBJ2-7	ASSEIGGGIVYEQY
TRBV5-1	TRBJ1-1	ASSPDRGNTEAF
TRBV10-2	TRBJ2-1	ASSEPNLGPNEQF
TRBV4-2	TRBJ2-1	ASSQPGTGGKNEQF
TRBV5-4	TRBJ2-3	ASSLWGADTQY
TRBV4-1	TRBJ1-1	ASSPQQGADTEAF
TRBV7-2	TRBJ2-3	ASRHLARSRDTQY
TRBV4-2	TRBJ2-7	ASSQSTTQPEQY
TRBV28	TRBJ1-1	ASSFGGTEAF
TRBV27	TRBJ2-1	ASRDSLGSYNEQF
TRBV5-4	TRBJ2-3	ASSLHSSGGADTQY
TRBV13	TRBJ1-1	ASSGPNSGDTEAF
TRBV11-2	TRBJ2-5	ASSPWDSQETQY
TRBV6-6	TRBJ1-2	ASSYLGGDGYT
TRBV19	TRBJ2-5	ASSLPPGTANEVQETQY
TRBV5-4	TRBJ1-4	ASSSGDRGREKLF
TRBV10-3	TRBJ1-4	AISESREPNEKLF
TRBV15	TRBJ2-4	ATSRVGGAKNIQY
TRBV7-6	TRBJ2-2	ASSWALLGGELF
TRBV25-1	TRBJ1-2	ASSPDRAYGYT
TRBV5-1	TRBJ2-2	ASSRSFAGEETGELF